Below, 15 T cell receptor beta chains from the same sample are listed, as sequenced in a study of PD-1 blockade in classical Hodgkin lymphoma. Each and every patient relapsed after autologous stem cell transplantation, and patients got differing brentuximab vedotin exposure. PBMCs, once thawed, yielded CD8+ T cells isolated by magnetic negative selection. Profiling relied on immunoSEQ multiplex PCR, and the TCRdb table lists in-frame clones only, not all of them. The sample records around 7,500 clones, roughly 84% being singletons. The sequencing used CD8+ T cells from blood, collected at baseline. Receptors originate from a human donor with classical Hodgkin lymphoma.

V and J are TRBV4-2 and TRBJ1-6; possibly TRBD1 for D (5 bases). This CDR3 has 14 residues. Germline V CDR1 and CDR2: LGHNA, YNFKEQ. Trimming shortened V by 5 bases and J by 8 bases, and 13 bases separated the two germline ends. CDR3 nucleotide sequence: TGTGCCAGCAGCTTCGGGCAGGGAGATTCACCCCTCCACTTT. Translation: CASSFGQGDSPLHF.

The rearrangement joins TRBV9 to TRBJ2-7, with TRBD2 matching 8 bases. Unmatched junction bases numbered 11, after V lost 1 base and J lost 5 bases. CDR3 length: 16 amino acids. CDR1 and CDR2 (germline): SGDLS, YYNGEE. CDR3 in DNA: TGTGCCAGCAGCGTATCGTATCGAGCCGGGGGGGACGAGCAGTACTTC. It specifies CASSVSYRAGGDEQYF.

The chain joins TRBV7-8 to TRBJ1-6, with D tentatively TRBD1 (6 bases). The CDR3 totals 18 residues. Germline CDR1 reads SGHVS; CDR2 reads FQNEAQ. Trimming cost V 3 bases and J 4 bases, with 19 bases left between them. CDR3 sequence reads: CASSFLGKGGSYNSPLHF. In DNA, the CDR3 is TGTGCCAGCAGCTTTCTGGGAAAGGGGGGCTCATATAATTCACCCCTCCACTTT.

The genes are TRBV5-4 and TRBJ2-7, with 7 nucleotides matching TRBD2. The CDR3 runs 13 residues. The V gene end was trimmed by 6 bases and the J gene end by 5 bases; junction bases not matched to a gene: 8. Per germline, CDR1 SGHNT and CDR2 YYREEE (reference sequence). The CDR3 loop reads CASTGGSLHEQYF. In nucleotides, the CDR3 is TGTGCCAGCACAGGCGGGAGTCTCCACGAGCAGTACTTC.

As DNA, the CDR3 is TGCGCCAGCAGCCAAGGAGGGGCTTATAGCAATCAGCCCCAGCATTTT. Protein product: CASSQGGAYSNQPQHF. V and J are TRBV4-1 and TRBJ1-5; D perhaps matches TRBD1 (5 bases). Trimming left V 1 base short and J 0 bases short, with 10 bases between. The germline V gene has CDR1 MGHRA and CDR2 YSYEKL. The CDR3 covers 16 residues.

V is TRBV5-6 and J is TRBJ1-3, with no clear D. V gave up 4 bases and J gave up 7 bases, with 6 bases separating them. Germline V CDR1 and CDR2: SGHDT, YYEEEE. The CDR3 has 11 residues. The CDR3 spells CASSGGNTIYF. DNA of the CDR3: TGTGCCAGCAGCGGAGGGAACACCATATATTTT.

This chain links TRBV9 with TRBJ2-7; 8 nucleotides line up with TRBD1. J was trimmed by 5 bases and V by 3 bases; bases with no gene match: 7. Per the germline V gene, CDR1 is SGDLS and CDR2 is YYNGEE. The CDR3 extends over 14 amino acids. Written as DNA, the CDR3 is TGTGCCAGCAGCGACGACAGGGGTTACAACGAGCAGTACTTC. Protein: CASSDDRGYNEQYF.

The gene calls are TRBV7-8 and TRBJ1-3; a possible D gene is TRBD1 (5 bases). The CDR3 covers 15 residues. Germline V gene sequence: CDR1 SGHVS, CDR2 FQNEAQ. Deletions cut 1 base from V and 4 bases from J, with 11 bases between. CDR3 sequence: CASSLGLGRGNTIYF. Here the CDR3 DNA reads TGTGCCAGCAGCTTAGGATTGGGGCGCGGAAACACCATATATTTT.

This sequence joins TRBV7-8 and TRBJ2-3; a weak D match, TRBD2 (7 bases). Per the germline V gene, CDR1 is SGHVS and CDR2 is FQNEAQ. CDR3 size: 17 residues. With 0 bases removed from V and 1 base from J, the gap between germline ends came to 14 bases. CDR3: CASSLAKGGGRTDTQYF. As DNA, the CDR3 is TGTGCCAGCAGCTTAGCGAAGGGGGGGGGCCGCACAGATACGCAGTATTTT.

The chain combines TRBV5-5 with TRBJ2-3, with D unclear. The CDR3 contains 16 residues. Between the trimmed V and J ends, which lost 2 bases and 2 bases, there was a span of 15 bases. The V gene's germline CDR1 is SGHKS and CDR2 YYEKEE (reference sequence). CDR3 region: CASSLPGLYPTDTQYF. In nucleotides, the CDR3 is TGTGCCAGCAGCTTACCCGGGCTTTATCCCACAGATACGCAGTATTTT. Using reference TRBV5-5 and TRBJ2-3 for the parts outside the CDR3, the full variable domain is DAGVTQSPTHLIKTRGQQVTLRCSPISGHKSVSWYQQVLGQGPQFIFQYYEKEERGRGNFPDRFSARQFPNYSSELNVNALLLGDSALYLCASSLPGLYPTDTQYFGPGTRLTVL.

This clone is a singleton in its sample. The rearrangement links TRBV4-1 to TRBJ2-1; no definite D call. This CDR3 contains 12 residues. CDR1 is MGHRA and CDR2 is YSYEKL in the germline V gene. Trimming left V 6 bases short and J 10 bases short, with 13 bases between. The CDR3 DNA reads as TGCGCCAGCAGAACCAGGTCCGGGGAGCAGTTCTTC. This gives the protein CASRTRSGEQFF.

V usage is TRBV27 and J usage is TRBJ2-1; TRBD2 matches 16 bases. Germline values: CDR1 MNHEY, CDR2 SMNVEV (reference sequence). V lost 6 bases, J lost 8 bases, and 13 bases stayed unmatched. CDR3 length equals 18 residues. The CDR3 reads CASSPGTSGRERFHEQFF. The CDR3 nucleotides are TGTGCCAGCAGCCCCGGGACTAGCGGGAGGGAGAGGTTCCATGAGCAGTTCTTC.

CDR3 region: CASSLVGLAGGPGNIQYF. The CDR3 nucleotides are TGCGCCAGCAGCTTGGTCGGGCTAGCGGGAGGGCCAGGAAACATTCAGTACTTC. The chain couples TRBV5-1 to TRBJ2-4; 12 bases fit TRBD2. Trimming cost V 0 bases and J 6 bases; bases outside gene matches: 10. The CDR3 consists of 18 residues. Germline V CDR1 and CDR2: SGHRS, YFSETQ.

The chain employs TRBV6-1 and TRBJ2-1; possibly TRBD1 for D (6 bases). The germline V gene encodes CDR1 MNHNS and CDR2 SASEGT. The V end lost 3 bases, the J end lost 3 bases, and 12 bases lay between the germline ends. The CDR3 extends over 15 amino acids. CDR3 protein: CASSDGPQGYNEQFF. In nucleotides, the CDR3 is TGTGCCAGCAGTGACGGACCACAGGGCTACAATGAGCAGTTCTTC.

The chain has TRBV28 and TRBJ2-7; unclear D gene. The V end lost 6 bases, the J end lost 0 bases, and 9 bases lay between the germline ends. CDR3 length: 13 amino acids. Germline V gives CDR1 MDHEN, CDR2 SYDVKM. DNA for the CDR3: TGTGCCAGCAGAGACACAGACTCCTACGAGCAGTACTTC. Translated: CASRDTDSYEQYF.